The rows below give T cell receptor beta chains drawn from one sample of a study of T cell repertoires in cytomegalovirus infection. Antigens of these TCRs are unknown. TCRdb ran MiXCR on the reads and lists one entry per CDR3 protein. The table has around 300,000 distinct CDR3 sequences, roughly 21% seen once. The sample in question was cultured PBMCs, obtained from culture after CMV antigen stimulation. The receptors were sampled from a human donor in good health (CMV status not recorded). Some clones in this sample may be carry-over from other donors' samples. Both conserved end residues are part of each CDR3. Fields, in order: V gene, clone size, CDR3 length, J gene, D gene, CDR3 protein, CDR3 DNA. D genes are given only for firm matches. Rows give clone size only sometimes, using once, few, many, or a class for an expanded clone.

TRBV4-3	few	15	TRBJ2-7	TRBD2	CASSQDKRGTYEQYF	TGCGCCAGCAGCCAAGATAAGCGGGGTACCTACGAGCAGTACTTC
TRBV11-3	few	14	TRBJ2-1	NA	CASSFTGLYNEQFF	TGTGCCAGCAGCTTCACGGGGCTGTACAATGAGCAGTTCTTC
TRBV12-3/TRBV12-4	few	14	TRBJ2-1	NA	CASSFWVSGVEQFF	TGTGCCAGCAGTTTTTGGGTTTCGGGAGTCGAACAGTTCTTC
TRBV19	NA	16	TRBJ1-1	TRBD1	CASSKHRQGLCTEAFF	TGTGCCAGTAGTAAACACAGACAGGGGCTTTGCACTGAAGCTTTCTTT
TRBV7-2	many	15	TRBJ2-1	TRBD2	CASSPEGGRAGEQFF	TGTGCCAGCAGCCCAGAGGGCGGGAGGGCGGGCGAGCAGTTCTTC
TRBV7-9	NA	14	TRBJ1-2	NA	CASSFGSNVYGYTF	TGTGCCAGCAGCTTTGGGTCCAACGTATATGGCTACACCTTC
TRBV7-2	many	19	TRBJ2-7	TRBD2	CASSSRHGTSGRRSYEQYF	TGTGCCAGCAGCTCTCGACACGGGACTAGCGGGAGGAGGTCCTACGAGCAGTACTTC
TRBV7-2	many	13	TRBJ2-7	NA	CASSFAREGEQYF	TGTGCCAGCAGCTTCGCGCGTGAGGGCGAGCAGTACTTC
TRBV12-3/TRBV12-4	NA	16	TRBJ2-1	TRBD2	CASSFRLAGEYNEQFF	TGTGCCAGCAGTTTTAGGCTAGCGGGAGAATATAATGAGCAGTTCTTC
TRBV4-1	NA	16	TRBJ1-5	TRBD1	CASSQEPTGLHQPQHF	TGCGCCAGCAGCCAAGAACCGACAGGGCTTCATCAGCCCCAGCATTTT
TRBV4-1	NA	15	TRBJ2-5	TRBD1	CASSQDGTGGETQYF	TGCGCCAGCAGCCAAGATGGGACAGGGGGAGAGACCCAGTACTTC
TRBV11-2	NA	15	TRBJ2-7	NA	CASSARGPHSYEQYF	TGTGCCAGCAGCGCGAGGGGCCCCCATAGCTACGAGCAGTACTTC
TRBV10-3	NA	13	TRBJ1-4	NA	CAISDWGGEKLFF	TGTGCCATCAGTGATTGGGGAGGTGAAAAACTGTTTTTT
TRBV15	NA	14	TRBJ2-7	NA	CATSRDQALYEQYF	TGTGCCACCAGCAGAGACCAGGCGCTCTACGAGCAGTACTTC
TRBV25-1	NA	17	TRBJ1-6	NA	CASSEFGRSSYNSPLHF	TGTGCCAGCAGTGAATTTGGCAGGAGCTCCTATAATTCACCCCTCCACTTT
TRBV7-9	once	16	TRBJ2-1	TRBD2	CASSSPTSATTHEQFF	TGTGCCAGCAGCTCACCTACTAGCGCAACTACCCATGAGCAGTTCTTC
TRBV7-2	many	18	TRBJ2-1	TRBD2	CASSLISGAGRSYNEQFF	TGTGCCAGCAGCTTAATAAGCGGGGCGGGGCGATCCTACAATGAGCAGTTCTTC
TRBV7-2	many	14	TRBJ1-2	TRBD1	CASRNPGQTSGYTF	TGTGCCAGCAGAAATCCGGGACAGACCTCCGGCTACACCTTC
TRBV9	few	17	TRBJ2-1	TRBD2	CASSVAGASGRYNEQFF	TGTGCCAGCAGCGTAGCTGGTGCTAGCGGGCGCTACAATGAGCAGTTCTTC
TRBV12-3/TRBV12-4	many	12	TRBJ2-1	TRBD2	CASSFTGGTRWF	TGTGCCAGCAGTTTTACGGGAGGAACCCGTTGGTTC